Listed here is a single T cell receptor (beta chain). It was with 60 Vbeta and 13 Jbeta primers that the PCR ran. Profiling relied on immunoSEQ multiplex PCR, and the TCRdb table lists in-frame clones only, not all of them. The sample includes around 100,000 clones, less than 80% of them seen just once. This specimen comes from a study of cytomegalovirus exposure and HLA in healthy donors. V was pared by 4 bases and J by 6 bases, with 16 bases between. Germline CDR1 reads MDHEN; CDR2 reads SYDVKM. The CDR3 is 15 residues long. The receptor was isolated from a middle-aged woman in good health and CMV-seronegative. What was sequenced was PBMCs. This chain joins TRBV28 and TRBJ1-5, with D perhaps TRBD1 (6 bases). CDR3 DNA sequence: TGTGCCAGCAGTTACCCGGACAGCCCAATTCAGCCCCAGCATTTT. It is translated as CASSYPDSPIQPQHF.